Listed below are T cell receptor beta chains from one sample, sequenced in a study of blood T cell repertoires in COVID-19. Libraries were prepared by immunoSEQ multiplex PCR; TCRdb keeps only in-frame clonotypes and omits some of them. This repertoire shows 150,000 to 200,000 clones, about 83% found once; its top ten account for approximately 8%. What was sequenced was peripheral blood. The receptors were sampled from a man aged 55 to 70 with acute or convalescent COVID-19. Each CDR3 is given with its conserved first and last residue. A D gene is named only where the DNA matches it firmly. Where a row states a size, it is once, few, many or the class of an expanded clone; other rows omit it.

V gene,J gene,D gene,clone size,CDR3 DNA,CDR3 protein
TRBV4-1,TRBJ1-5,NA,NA,TGCGCCAGCAGCCAAGTCATTCGGACAGCCCTGAGCAATCAGCCCCAGCATTTT,CASSQVIRTALSNQPQHF
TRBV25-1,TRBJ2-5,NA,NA,TGTGCCAGCAGCTACGTCCAAGAGACCCAGTACTTC,CASSYVQETQYF
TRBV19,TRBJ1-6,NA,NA,TGTGCCAGTAACACGTTAAGCTCCTATAATTCACCCCTCCACTTT,CASNTLSSYNSPLHF
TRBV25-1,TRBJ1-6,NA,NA,TGTGCCAGCAGTGAACAGGGCTATTCACCCCTCCACTTT,CASSEQGYSPLHF
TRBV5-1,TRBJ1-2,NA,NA,TGCGCCAGCAGCTTGGGACAGAACTATGGCTACACCTTC,CASSLGQNYGYTF
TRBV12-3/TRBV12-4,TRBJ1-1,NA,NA,TGTGCCAGCAGTGCAAGGACAGAAGCTTTCTTT,CASSARTEAFF
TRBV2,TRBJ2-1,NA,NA,TGTGCCAGCAGTGGGTTCAGCTCCTACAATGAGCAGTTCTTC,CASSGFSSYNEQFF
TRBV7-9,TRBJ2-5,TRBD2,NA,TGTGCCAGCAGCCCGCGTCGGACTAGCATGACGGAGACCCAGTACTTC,CASSPRRTSMTETQYF
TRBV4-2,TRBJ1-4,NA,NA,TGTGCCAGCAGCCAAGATGGGGCTTCAACTAATGAAAAACTGTTTTTT,CASSQDGASTNEKLFF
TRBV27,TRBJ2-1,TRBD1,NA,TGTGCCAGCAACCTCGGGACAGGGGAGGACAATGAGCAGTTCTTC,CASNLGTGEDNEQFF
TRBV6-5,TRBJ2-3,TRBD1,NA,TGTGCCAGCAGACCTACCCAGGGGGTCGCAGATACGCAGTATTTT,CASRPTQGVADTQYF
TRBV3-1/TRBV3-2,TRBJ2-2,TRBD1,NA,TGTGCCAGCAGCCGACAGGGTTTAAACGGGGAGCTGTTTTTT,CASSRQGLNGELFF
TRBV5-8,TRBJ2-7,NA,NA,TGTGCCAGCAGCTTGGCGGCAGGAGGTATGGGCTACGAGCAGTACTTC,CASSLAAGGMGYEQYF
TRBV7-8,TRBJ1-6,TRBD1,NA,TGTGCCAGCAGCTTATTCGGTTCGACAGGGAATTCACCCCTCCACTTT,CASSLFGSTGNSPLHF
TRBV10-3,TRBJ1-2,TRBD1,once,TGTGCCATCAGTACCGGGACAGGGGAAGGCTACACCTTC,CAISTGTGEGYTF
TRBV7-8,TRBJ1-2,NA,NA,TGTGCCAGCAGCTTAGGAGGCAGGGGAAACGGCTACACCTTC,CASSLGGRGNGYTF
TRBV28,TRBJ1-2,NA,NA,TGTGCCAGCTACCAAAGGGGTCGGACAGCAGGAACTAACTATGGCTACACCTTC,CASYQRGRTAGTNYGYTF
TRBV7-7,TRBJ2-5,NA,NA,TGTGCTAGCAGTTCGATACAGGGAAACCAAGAGACCCAGTACTTC,CASSSIQGNQETQYF
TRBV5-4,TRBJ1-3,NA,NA,TGTGCCAGCAGCCTAAACAGTGGAAACACCATATATTTT,CASSLNSGNTIYF
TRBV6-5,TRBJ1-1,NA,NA,TGTGCCAGCAGTCTCCCGGGCAGGGGCACTGAAGCTTTCTTT,CASSLPGRGTEAFF
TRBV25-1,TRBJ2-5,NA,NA,TGTGCCAGCAGTGGTGAGGGTGGAGAGACCCAGTACTTC,CASSGEGGETQYF
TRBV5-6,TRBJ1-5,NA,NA,TGTGCCAGCAGCTCGTCTTATGCCACGGGACTAAATTTT,CASSSSYATGLNF
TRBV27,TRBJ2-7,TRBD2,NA,TGTGCCAGCAGTTGGGGACTAGCGTACGAGCAGTACTTC,CASSWGLAYEQYF
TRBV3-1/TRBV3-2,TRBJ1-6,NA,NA,TGTGCCAGCAGCCAATCACCGACAGGCTACAGTTCACCCCTCCACTTT,CASSQSPTGYSSPLHF
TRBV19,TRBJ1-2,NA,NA,TGTGCCAGTAGTATAGCAGGCTATGGCTACACCTTC,CASSIAGYGYTF
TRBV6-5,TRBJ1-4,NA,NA,TGTGCCAGCAGTTACTCCCAGGTCAATGAAAAACTGTTTTTT,CASSYSQVNEKLFF
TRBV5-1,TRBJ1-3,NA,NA,TGCGCCAGCAGCTCGAACGGGGTAGGATCTGGAAACACCATATATTTT,CASSSNGVGSGNTIYF
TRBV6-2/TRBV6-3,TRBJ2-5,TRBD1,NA,TGTGCCAGCAGTGACGCTAGGGGGCGAGAGACCCAGTACTTC,CASSDARGRETQYF
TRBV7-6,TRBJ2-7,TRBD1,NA,TGTGCCAGCAGCTCAGACAGGGGAGGTCTTAACGAGCAGTACTTC,CASSSDRGGLNEQYF
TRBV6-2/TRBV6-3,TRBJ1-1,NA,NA,TGTGCCAGCAGTTATCGGTCATCCTTAAGGGGAATGAACACTGAAGCTTTCTTT,CASSYRSSLRGMNTEAFF
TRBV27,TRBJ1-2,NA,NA,TGTGCCAGCAGTTCAACAGGCTCTAACTATGGCTACACCTTC,CASSSTGSNYGYTF
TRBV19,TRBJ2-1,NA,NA,TGTGCCAGTAGCGGCCACGGCGAGGATGAGCAGTTCTTC,CASSGHGEDEQFF
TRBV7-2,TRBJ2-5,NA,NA,TGTGCCAGCAGCTTAGGGGGGCGGAAGACCCAGTACTTC,CASSLGGRKTQYF
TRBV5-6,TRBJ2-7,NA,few,TGTGCCAGCAGCGGAGCAGCCCGGGACTTCAGCTACGAGCAGTACTTC,CASSGAARDFSYEQYF
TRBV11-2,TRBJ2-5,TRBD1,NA,TGTGCCAGCAGCCTGAACCCGGGACAGCGAGGGGAGACCCAGTACTTC,CASSLNPGQRGETQYF
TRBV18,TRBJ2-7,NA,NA,TGTGCCAGCTCACCGCGGCAGGGCGTATACGAGCAGTACTTC,CASSPRQGVYEQYF
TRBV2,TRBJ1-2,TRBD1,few,TGTGCCAGCAGTGCGACCACAGGGGGCAACTATGGCTACACCTTC,CASSATTGGNYGYTF
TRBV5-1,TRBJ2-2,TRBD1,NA,TGCGCCAGCAGCAGCCAGGGGGCTTACACCGGGGAGCTGTTTTTT,CASSSQGAYTGELFF
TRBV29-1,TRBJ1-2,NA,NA,TGCAGCGTAGTGGACAGCTATGGCTACACCTTC,CSVVDSYGYTF
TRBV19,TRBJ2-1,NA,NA,TGTGCCAGTAGTACTCAGGGTTACAATGAGCAGTTCTTC,CASSTQGYNEQFF
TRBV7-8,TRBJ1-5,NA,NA,TGTGCCAGCAGCTTAGATGGGGCAAGCAATCAGCCCCAGCATTTT,CASSLDGASNQPQHF
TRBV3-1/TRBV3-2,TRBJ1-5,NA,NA,TGTGCCAGCAGCCTTCAAAATCAGCCCCAGCATTTT,CASSLQNQPQHF
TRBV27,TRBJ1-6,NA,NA,TGTGCCAGCAGCCCCCGGGGGGCCCCGTATAATTCACCCCTCCACTTT,CASSPRGAPYNSPLHF
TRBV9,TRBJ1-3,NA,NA,TGTGCCAGCAGCGTAGAGGAGGGTTCCTCTGGAAACACCATATATTTT,CASSVEEGSSGNTIYF
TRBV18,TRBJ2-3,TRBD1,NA,TGTGCCAGCTCACCACTGGGACAGAGGACGGAAAATACGCAGTATTTT,CASSPLGQRTENTQYF
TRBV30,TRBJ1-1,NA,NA,TGTGCCTGGAGTGTAGGCAGGGGGAACACTGAAGCTTTCTTT,CAWSVGRGNTEAFF
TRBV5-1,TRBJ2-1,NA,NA,TGCGCCAGCAGCTTGGCCTCGAGCCGGCGGAGGAGTTACAATGAGCAGTTCTTC,CASSLASSRRRSYNEQFF
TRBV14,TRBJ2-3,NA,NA,TGTGCCAGCAGCCAAGAGAAGGGGGGGCCGACAGATACGCAGTATTTT,CASSQEKGGPTDTQYF